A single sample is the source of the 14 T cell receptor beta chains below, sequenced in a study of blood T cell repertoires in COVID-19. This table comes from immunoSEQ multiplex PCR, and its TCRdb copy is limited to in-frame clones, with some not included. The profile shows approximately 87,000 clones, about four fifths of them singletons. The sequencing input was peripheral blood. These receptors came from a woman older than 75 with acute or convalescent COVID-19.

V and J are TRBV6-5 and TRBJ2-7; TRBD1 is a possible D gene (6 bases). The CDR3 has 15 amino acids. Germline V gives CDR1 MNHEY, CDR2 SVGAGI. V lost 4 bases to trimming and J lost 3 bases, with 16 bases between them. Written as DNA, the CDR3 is TGTGCCAGCAGTTTTGGACGCAGGGGATTCTACGAGCAGTACTTC. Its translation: CASSFGRRGFYEQYF.

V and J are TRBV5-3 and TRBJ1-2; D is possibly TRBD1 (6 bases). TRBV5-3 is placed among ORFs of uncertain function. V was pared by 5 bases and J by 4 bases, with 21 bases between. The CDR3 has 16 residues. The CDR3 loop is CARSSLRDTGPYGYTF. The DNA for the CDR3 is TGTGCCAGAAGTTCTCTAAGGGACACCGGGCCCTATGGCTACACCTTC.

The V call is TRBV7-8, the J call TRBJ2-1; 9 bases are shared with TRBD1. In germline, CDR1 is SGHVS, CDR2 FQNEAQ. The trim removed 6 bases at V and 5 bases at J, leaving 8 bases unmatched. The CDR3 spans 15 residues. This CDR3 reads CASRRGQGLDNEQFF. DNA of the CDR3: TGTGCCAGCAGGCGGGGACAGGGACTGGACAATGAGCAGTTCTTC.

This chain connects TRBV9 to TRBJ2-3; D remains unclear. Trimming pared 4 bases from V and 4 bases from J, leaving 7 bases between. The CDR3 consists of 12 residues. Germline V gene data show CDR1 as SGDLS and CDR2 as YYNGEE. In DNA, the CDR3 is TGTGCCAGCAGCTTATTAGCAGATACGCAGTATTTT. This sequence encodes CASSLLADTQYF.

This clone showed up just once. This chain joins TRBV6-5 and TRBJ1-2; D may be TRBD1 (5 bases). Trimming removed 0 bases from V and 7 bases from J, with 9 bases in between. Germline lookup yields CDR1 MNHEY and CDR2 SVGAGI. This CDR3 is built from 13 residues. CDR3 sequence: CASSYSTGVGYTF. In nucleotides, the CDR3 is TGTGCCAGCAGTTACTCTACGGGGGTTGGCTACACCTTC.

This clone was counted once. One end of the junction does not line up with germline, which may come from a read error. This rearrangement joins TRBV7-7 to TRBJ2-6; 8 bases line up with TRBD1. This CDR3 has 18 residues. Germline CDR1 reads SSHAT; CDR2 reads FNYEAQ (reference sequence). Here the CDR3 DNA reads TGTGCTAGCAGCTTAGAGCCAGGGGGCACCTCTGGGGCCAACGTCCTGACTTTC. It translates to CASSLEPGGTSGANVLTF.

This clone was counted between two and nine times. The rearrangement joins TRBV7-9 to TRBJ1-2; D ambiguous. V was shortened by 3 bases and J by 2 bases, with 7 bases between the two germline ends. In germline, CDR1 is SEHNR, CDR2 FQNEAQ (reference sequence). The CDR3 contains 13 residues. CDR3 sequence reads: CASSLGTNYGYTF. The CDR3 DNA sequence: TGTGCCAGCAGCTTGGGCACGAACTATGGCTACACCTTC.

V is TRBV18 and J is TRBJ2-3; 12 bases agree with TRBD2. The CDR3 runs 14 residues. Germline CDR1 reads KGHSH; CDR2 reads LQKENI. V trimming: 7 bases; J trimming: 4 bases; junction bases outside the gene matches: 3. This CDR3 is CASLTSGGSDTQYF. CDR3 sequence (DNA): TGTGCCAGCTTGACTAGCGGGGGTTCAGATACGCAGTATTTT.

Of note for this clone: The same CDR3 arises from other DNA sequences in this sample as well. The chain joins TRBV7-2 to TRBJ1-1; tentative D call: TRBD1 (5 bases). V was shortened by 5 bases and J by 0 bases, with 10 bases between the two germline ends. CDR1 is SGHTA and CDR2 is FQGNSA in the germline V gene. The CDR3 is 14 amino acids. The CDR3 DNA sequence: TGTGCCAGCAGCCGCGGACAACTGAACACTGAAGCTTTCTTT. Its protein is CASSRGQLNTEAFF.

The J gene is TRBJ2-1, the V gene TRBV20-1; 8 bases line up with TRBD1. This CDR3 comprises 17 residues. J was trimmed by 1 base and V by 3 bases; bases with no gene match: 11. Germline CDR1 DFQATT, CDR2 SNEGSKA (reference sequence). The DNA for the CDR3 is TGCAGTGCTAGTGGGCAGGGGGCCGGAAGGTCCTACAATGAGCAGTTCTTC. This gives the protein CSASGQGAGRSYNEQFF.

The CDR3 sequence is CASSLSSGTGGYEQYF. For the CDR3, the DNA is TGTGCCAGCAGTTTATCTTCTGGGACAGGGGGCTACGAGCAGTACTTC. The V gene is TRBV27, the J gene TRBJ2-7, with 11 positions matching TRBD1. Unmatched junction bases numbered 4, after V lost 0 bases and J lost 3 bases. This CDR3 has 16 amino acids. Germline lookup yields CDR1 MNHEY and CDR2 SMNVEV (reference sequence).

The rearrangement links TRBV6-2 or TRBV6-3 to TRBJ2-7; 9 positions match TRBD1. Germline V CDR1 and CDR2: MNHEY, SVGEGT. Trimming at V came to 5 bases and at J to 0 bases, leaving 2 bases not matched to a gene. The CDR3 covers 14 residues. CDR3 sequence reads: CASSMTGGSYEQYF. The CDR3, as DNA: TGTGCCAGCAGTATGACAGGGGGCTCCTACGAGCAGTACTTC.

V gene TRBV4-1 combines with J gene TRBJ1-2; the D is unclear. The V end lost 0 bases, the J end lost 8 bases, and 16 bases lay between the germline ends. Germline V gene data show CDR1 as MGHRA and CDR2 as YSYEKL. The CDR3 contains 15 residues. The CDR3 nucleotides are TGCGCCAGCAGCCAAGATACACGCAGGTCGGTGGGCTACACCTTC. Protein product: CASSQDTRRSVGYTF.

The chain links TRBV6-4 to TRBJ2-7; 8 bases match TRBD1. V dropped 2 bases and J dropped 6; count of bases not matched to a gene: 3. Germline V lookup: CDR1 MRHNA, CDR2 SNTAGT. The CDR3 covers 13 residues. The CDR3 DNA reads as TGTGCCAGCAGTGACCCAGGGGGCCTCGAGCAGTACTTC. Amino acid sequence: CASSDPGGLEQYF.